This passage covers 14 T cell receptor beta chains from one sample sequenced in a study of cytomegalovirus exposure and HLA in healthy donors (dated by TCRdb to 2017 to 2019). To prepare the library, the immunoSEQ multiplex PCR assay was applied. For the multiplex PCR, a mixture combining 60 forward primers for TCR Vbeta segments and 13 reverse primers for TCR Jbeta segments was used. TCRdb's version of the immuneACCESS table is confined to in-frame rearrangements and falls short of the full clone set. An unresolved V gene accounts for under half of the shortfall where checked; the remainder is of unknown origin. The sample contains 200,000 or so clones, approximately 83% of them found a single time. 1.2% to 1.5% of the sample comes from the top ten. The sequencing sample was made of PBMCs. Every receptor here comes from a girl aged 10-17 years in good health and CMV-seronegative.

As for this clone: This CDR3 is also generated by other DNA sequences in the sample. This rearrangement joins TRBV13 to TRBJ2-7, with TRBD1 matching 9 bases. The germline gives CDR1 PRHDT, CDR2 FYEKMQ (reference sequence). The ends lost 3 bases at V and 3 bases at J; junction bases unmatched: 12. This CDR3 is 17 amino acids long. DNA of the CDR3: TGTGCCAGCAGCTTCAGTGAGGGGGACAGGGTACTCTACGAGCAGTACTTC. Translating it yields CASSFSEGDRVLYEQYF.

The sample holds a few counts of this clone. The chain has TRBV5-4 and TRBJ1-2, with D possibly being TRBD1 (5 bases). The CDR3 sequence is 12 residues long. The V end was cut by 5 bases, the J end by 6 bases, with 11 bases between. Germline assignment: CDR1 SGHNT and CDR2 YYREEE (reference sequence). In nucleotides, the CDR3 is TGTGCCAGCAGAGGCAGGGATAATGGCTACACCTTC. This translates into CASRGRDNGYTF.

The rearrangement links TRBV7-3 to TRBJ2-2, with 13 bases identical to TRBD2. The junction had 1 base not matched to a gene; V was cut back by 5 bases and J by 1 base. There are 16 residues in the CDR3. Germline CDR1 reads SGHTA; CDR2 reads FQGTGA. The CDR3 DNA reads TGTGCCAGCAGCGGGACTAGCGGGGTGAACACCGGGGAGCTGTTTTTT. It yields the protein CASSGTSGVNTGELFF. Full variable domain (remainder filled in from reference TRBV7-3 and TRBJ2-2): GAGVSQTPSNKVTEKGKYVELRCDPISGHTALYWYRQSLGQGPEFLIYFQGTGAADDSGLPNDRFFAVRPEGSVSTLKIQRTERGDSAVYLCASSGTSGVNTGELFFGEGSRLTVL.

In this sample, this clone turned up once. The V and J genes are TRBV5-6 and TRBJ2-1; 11 bases match TRBD2. After removal of 3 bases from V and 5 bases from J, the junction contained 16 bases not matched to a gene. The germline gives CDR1 SGHDT, CDR2 YYEEEE. The CDR3 covers 19 residues. DNA of the CDR3: TGTGCCAGCAGCTCTCCGGGACAGGTAACTAGCGGGGGTAACAATGAGCAGTTCTTC. As protein: CASSSPGQVTSGGNNEQFF.

The chain employs TRBV29-1 and TRBJ2-1, with TRBD1 matching 7 bases. The CDR3 sequence is 14 residues long. After removal of 3 bases from V and 10 bases from J, the junction contained 12 bases not matched to a gene. Germline-derived CDR1 and CDR2 are SQVTM and ANQGSEA. CDR3 sequence: CSVEGRGIGWEQFF. The DNA of the CDR3 is TGCAGCGTTGAGGGCAGGGGGATCGGTTGGGAGCAGTTCTTC.

The chain couples TRBV5-6 to TRBJ2-3; D perhaps matches TRBD1 (5 bases). Trimming removed 0 bases at V and 3 bases at J, with 14 bases between. The germline V gene has CDR1 SGHDT and CDR2 YYEEEE. The CDR3 loop spans 16 amino acids. The CDR3, as DNA: TGTGCCAGCAGCTTGGAGGTCTTATCAGGGACAGATACGCAGTATTTT. This encodes CASSLEVLSGTDTQYF.

This clone was found once. This chain links TRBV5-1 with TRBJ1-6; 7 bases fit TRBD1. Germline trimming cut 0 bases from V and 6 bases from J; bases unmatched to any gene: 3. Germline CDR1 is SGHRS and CDR2 is YFSETQ. This CDR3 is 15 amino acids long. The CDR3 DNA reads TGCGCCAGCAGCTTGGGGGACAGTGTTAATTCACCCCTCCACTTT. It yields the protein CASSLGDSVNSPLHF. Supplemented by reference TRBV5-1 and TRBJ1-6, the full variable domain reads KAGVTQTPRYLIKTRGQQVTLSCSPISGHRSVSWYQQTPGQGLQFLFEYFSETQRNKGNFPGRFSGRQFSNSRSEMNVSTLELGDSALYLCASSLGDSVNSPLHFGNGTRLTVT.

In regard to this clone: The final CDR3 position lacks the conserved phenylalanine or tryptophan, pointing to a likely read error. This rearrangement joins TRBV29-1 to TRBJ2-7; D possibly corresponds to TRBD1 (7 bases). The CDR3 extends over 14 amino acids. Between the trimmed V and J ends, which lost 7 bases and 4 bases, there was a span of 20 bases. Germline lookup yields CDR1 SQVTM and CDR2 ANQGSEA. The CDR3 region is CSAIPTGRPYEQYL. The CDR3 DNA follows: TGCAGCGCTATCCCGACAGGGAGGCCTTACGAGCAGTACCTC.

The chain is built from TRBV2 and TRBJ2-1, with 13 bases aligning to TRBD2. Unmatched junction bases numbered 11, after V lost 4 bases and J lost 8 bases. The CDR3 loop spans 17 amino acids. Germline V CDR1 and CDR2: SNHLY, FYNNEI. The CDR3 here is CASSATGLAGRGDEQFF. The DNA of the CDR3 is TGTGCCAGCAGTGCGACGGGACTAGCGGGAAGGGGGGATGAGCAGTTCTTC.

The chain combines TRBV5-1 with TRBJ1-1; no definite D call. Trimming pared 3 bases from V and 4 bases from J, leaving 10 bases between. This CDR3 is built from 13 residues. Germline V gene sequence: CDR1 SGHRS, CDR2 YFSETQ. The CDR3 spells CASSSTPSTEAFF. The CDR3 coding sequence is TGCGCCAGCAGCTCCACTCCGTCCACTGAAGCTTTCTTT.

Concerning this clone itself: One end of the junction is discordant with germline, which a read error may explain. The J gene is TRBJ1-1, the V gene TRBV7-9, with TRBD1 identical over 9 bases. The CDR3 extends over 15 amino acids. CDR1 is SEHNR and CDR2 is FQNEAQ in the germline V gene (reference sequence). The CDR3 region has the DNA TGTTCCAGCAGCTTAGCGACAGGGGGGAACACTGAAGCTTTCTTT. Translated: CSSSLATGGNTEAFF.

The V call is TRBV28, the J call TRBJ2-2, with TRBD1 matching over 7 bases. Germline CDR1 and CDR2: MDHEN and SYDVKM. The CDR3 is made up of 17 amino acids. Unmatched junction bases numbered 14, after V lost 4 bases and J lost 6 bases. The CDR3 sequence is CASSSTTGQYISGELFF. As DNA, the CDR3 is TGTGCCAGCAGTTCCACCACGGGACAGTATATATCCGGGGAGCTGTTTTTT. The variable domain in full, completed from reference TRBV28 and TRBJ2-2, reads DVKVTQSSRYLVKRTGEKVFLECVQDMDHENMFWYRQDPGLGLRLIYFSYDVKMKEKGDIPEGYSVSREKKERFSLILESASTNQTSMYLCASSSTTGQYISGELFFGEGSRLTVL.

V usage is TRBV29-1 and J usage is TRBJ2-5; 8 positions agree with TRBD1. J was trimmed by 0 bases and V by 4 bases; bases with no gene match: 13. The germline gives CDR1 SQVTM, CDR2 ANQGSEA. The CDR3 loop spans 17 amino acids. The CDR3 sequence: CSVAAGGYYWDQETQYF. The CDR3 nucleotides are TGCAGCGTTGCTGCAGGGGGCTATTACTGGGACCAAGAGACCCAGTACTTC.

V and J are TRBV6-1 and TRBJ1-1; D is possibly TRBD1 (6 bases). CDR1 is MNHNS, CDR2 SASEGT, per germline. The V gene lost 3 bases and the J gene lost 1 base, with 15 bases spanning the gap. The CDR3 is 16 amino acids. The CDR3 region is CASSEVLGAPNTEAFF. CDR3 DNA sequence: TGTGCCAGCAGTGAGGTGTTGGGGGCCCCGAACACTGAAGCTTTCTTT.